Following are 20 T cell receptor beta chains from one sample sequenced in a study of Tregs in tolerant kidney transplant recipients. The table came from immunoSEQ multiplex PCR; TCRdb's copy has only in-frame clones and leaves some out. This table holds over 50,000 clones, more than 70% found once. The sequenced sample consisted of CD4+ T cells from blood. All receptors come from a human donor in good health.

The chain couples TRBV25-1 to TRBJ2-5, with 7 bases aligning to TRBD2. This CDR3 has 14 amino acids. From germline, CDR1 is MGHDK and CDR2 SYGVNS. V was clipped by 6 bases and J by 5 bases; unmatched bases: 9. CDR3 DNA sequence: TGTGCCAGCAGGTCTGCGCGGGGGAGGGAGACCCAGTACTTC. The encoded protein is CASRSARGRETQYF.

The chain carries TRBV4-3 and TRBJ1-2; D perhaps matches TRBD1 (5 bases). This CDR3 is 16 amino acids long. The germline V gene has CDR1 LGHNA and CDR2 YSLEER. The germline V and J ends were trimmed by 1 base and 4 bases, with 16 bases remaining between them. The CDR3 reads CASSQGNRAGPYGYTF. For the CDR3, the DNA is TGCGCCAGCAGCCAAGGTAATAGGGCAGGGCCCTATGGCTACACCTTC.

The chain uses TRBV30 and TRBJ1-1; D remains unclear. Trimming removed 3 bases at V and 2 bases at J, with 22 bases between. The CDR3 has 17 amino acids. Germline loops: CDR1 GTSNPN, CDR2 SVGIG (reference sequence). CDR3 loop: CAWSHAGTWRRNTEAFF. DNA for the CDR3: TGTGCCTGGAGCCACGCGGGAACTTGGCGGCGCAACACTGAAGCTTTCTTT.

The chain couples TRBV27 to TRBJ1-6, with D uncertain. CDR1 is MNHEY, CDR2 SMNVEV, per germline (reference sequence). This CDR3 contains 12 residues. V was trimmed by 2 bases and J by 7 bases, leaving 3 bases between them. Here the CDR3 reads CASSLPNSPLHF. Written as DNA, the CDR3 is TGTGCCAGCAGTTTACCCAATTCACCCCTCCACTTT.

The chain has TRBV19 and TRBJ1-1; 10 bases are a match to TRBD1. V trimming: 7 bases; J trimming: 0 bases; junction bases outside the gene matches: 17. Germline V gene sequence: CDR1 LNHDA, CDR2 SQIVND (reference sequence). CDR3 length equals 19 residues. The CDR3 nucleotides are TGTGCCAGTACCACCAGACCGGGACAGGGGCCGGTTATGAACACTGAAGCTTTCTTT. Protein sequence: CASTTRPGQGPVMNTEAFF.

This sequence joins TRBV9 and TRBJ1-1; a possible D gene is TRBD1 (5 bases). The germline V and J ends were trimmed by 4 bases and 4 bases, with 14 bases remaining between them. CDR3 length equals 14 residues. Germline CDR1 SGDLS, CDR2 YYNGEE. The DNA for the CDR3 is TGTGCCAGCAGCCCCCCGGGGCCTGGCACTGAAGCTTTCTTT. It codes for CASSPPGPGTEAFF.

This clone was counted only a few times. The chain joins TRBV7-9 to TRBJ1-1; 8 nucleotides agree with TRBD1. Germline V gives CDR1 SEHNR, CDR2 FQNEAQ (reference sequence). Trimming removed 0 bases from V and 6 bases from J; junction bases left unmatched: 6. The CDR3 length is 15 residues. CDR3 amino acids: CASSLAQGARAEAFF. Here the CDR3 DNA reads TGTGCCAGCAGCTTAGCGCAGGGGGCGAGAGCTGAAGCTTTCTTT.

The J gene is TRBJ1-1, the V gene TRBV30; a weak D match, TRBD1 (5 bases). Trimming shortened V by 0 bases and J by 11 bases, and 13 bases separated the two germline ends. The CDR3 has 12 amino acids. Germline CDR1 GTSNPN, CDR2 SVGIG (reference sequence). The CDR3 loop is CAWSVRGVGAFF. In nucleotides, the CDR3 is TGTGCCTGGAGTGTGCGGGGGGTCGGGGCTTTCTTT.

This clone has at least ten counts. The chain links TRBV19 to TRBJ1-5; no reliable D call. Germline V CDR1 and CDR2: LNHDA, SQIVND (reference sequence). The CDR3 consists of 15 residues. The germline V and J ends were trimmed by 0 bases and 7 bases, with 13 bases remaining between them. The CDR3 loop reads CASSIDRGSTQPQHF. As DNA, the CDR3 is TGTGCCAGTAGTATAGATCGGGGTAGTACCCAGCCCCAGCATTTT.

The chain employs TRBV11-1 and TRBJ2-7, with 8 bases matching TRBD2. The V gene's germline CDR1 is SGHAT and CDR2 FQDESV (reference sequence). CDR3 size: 15 residues. V dropped 6 bases and J dropped 6; count of bases not matched to a gene: 13. Here the CDR3 reads CASSLTGTRTLEQYF. The CDR3 nucleotides read TGTGCCAGCAGTCTAACCGGGACTAGGACACTCGAGCAGTACTTC.

The gene calls are TRBV15 and TRBJ1-5; 12 nucleotides line up with TRBD1. The CDR3 is 16 amino acids. CDR1 and CDR2 from the germline V gene are LNHNV and YYDKDF (reference sequence). The trim removed 0 bases at V and 12 bases at J, leaving 9 bases unmatched. The CDR3 sequence: CATSRDGRDRGHLQHF. DNA for the CDR3: TGTGCCACCAGCAGAGATGGGCGGGACAGGGGGCATCTCCAGCATTTT. Looking up the rest from reference TRBV15 and TRBJ1-5 gives the full variable domain: DAMVIQNPRYQVTQFGKPVTLSCSQTLNHNVMYWYQQKSSQAPKLLFHYYDKDFNNEADTPDNFQSRRPNTSFCFLDIRSPGLGDTAMYLCATSRDGRDRGHLQHFGDGTRLSIL.

This rearrangement joins TRBV11-2 to TRBJ2-1, with 7 bases lining up with TRBD1. Trimming cost V 3 bases and J 11 bases; bases outside gene matches: 7. The CDR3 has 13 amino acids. CDR1 and CDR2 (germline): SGHAT, FQNNGV. CDR3 DNA sequence: TGTGCCAGCAGCTTCCAGAGGGGGCAAAAGCAGTTCTTC. Protein sequence: CASSFQRGQKQFF.

The V gene is TRBV7-3, the J gene TRBJ2-3; either TRBD1 or TRBD2 may fit D (7 bases each). The CDR3 has 14 residues. Trimming removed 2 bases at V and 9 bases at J, with 15 bases between. Per the germline V gene, CDR1 is SGHTA and CDR2 is FQGTGA. The CDR3 DNA reads as TGTGCCAGCAGCTTAGACGCCAGGGGGGGCACGCAGTATTTT. Translating it yields CASSLDARGGTQYF.

The chain uses TRBV27 and TRBJ2-3; the D is unclear. The CDR3 has 13 amino acids. In germline, CDR1 is MNHEY, CDR2 SMNVEV (reference sequence). V lost 8 bases and J 4 bases, leaving 13 bases between the germline ends. CDR3 DNA: TGTGCCAGCGGACGGGCCGGAGCAGATACGCAGTATTTT. Its translation is CASGRAGADTQYF.

The chain has TRBV2 and TRBJ1-5; the D is unclear. Germline values: CDR1 SNHLY, CDR2 FYNNEI. Trimming shortened V by 3 bases and J by 1 base, and 13 bases separated the two germline ends. CDR3 length: 16 residues. CDR3 DNA sequence: TGTGCCAGCAGTGATAATCGGAGAGGAAGCAATCAGCCCCAGCATTTT. Encoded protein: CASSDNRRGSNQPQHF.

The genes are TRBV10-3 and TRBJ2-3; D is uncertain. CDR3 length: 13 residues. Germline V gene sequence: CDR1 ENHRY, CDR2 SYGVKD. The V end lost 7 bases, the J end lost 4 bases, and 12 bases lay between the germline ends. The CDR3 loop is CAINDGLADTQYF. In nucleotides, the CDR3 is TGTGCCATCAACGACGGGCTAGCAGATACGCAGTATTTT.

This clone was detected once. This rearrangement joins TRBV4-2 to TRBJ1-3, with D tentatively TRBD1 (5 bases). CDR1 is LGHNA and CDR2 is YNFKEQ in the germline V gene. Trimming removed 6 bases from V and 4 bases from J, with 13 bases in between. There are 14 residues in the CDR3. CDR3 bases: TGTGCCAGCAGGTCGGGCAGGGAAGGAAACACCATATATTTT. This translates into CASRSGREGNTIYF.

The chain links TRBV10-2 to TRBJ2-7, with 7 bases that match TRBD1. Germline V CDR1 and CDR2: WSHSY, SAAADI. V lost 5 bases, J lost 5 bases, and 6 bases stayed unmatched. This CDR3 is 13 amino acids long. The CDR3 nucleotides are TGCGCCAGCAGTTTCGACAGGGACCACGAGCAGTACTTC. Residues: CASSFDRDHEQYF.

In DNA form, the CDR3 reads TGTGCCAGTAAATTGACAGTTAGCAATCAGCCCCAGCATTTT. Translated: CASKLTVSNQPQHF. V gene TRBV19 combines with J gene TRBJ1-5; D perhaps matches TRBD1 (5 bases). Germline loops: CDR1 LNHDA, CDR2 SQIVND (reference sequence). Trimming removed 7 bases from V and 0 bases from J, with 10 bases in between. CDR3 size: 14 residues. Variable domain in full (rest from reference TRBV19 and TRBJ1-5): DGGITQSPKYLFRKEGQNVTLSCEQNLNHDAMYWYRQDPGQGLRLIYYSQIVNDFQKGDIAEGYSVSREKKESFPLTVTSAQKNPTAFYLCASKLTVSNQPQHFGDGTRLSIL.

Here the CDR3 DNA reads TGTGCCAGTAGTACGCCTTTAGGGCGGGGGGACACAGATACGCAGTATTTT. Its protein product is CASSTPLGRGDTDTQYF. The chain links TRBV19 to TRBJ2-3; 8 bases line up with TRBD2. This CDR3 spans 17 amino acids. The V gene's germline CDR1 is LNHDA and CDR2 SQIVND (reference sequence). The J segment lost 2 bases and the V segment lost 4 bases, leaving 11 bases of the junction unmatched.